This T cell receptor (beta chain) was sequenced in a study of blood T cell repertoires in COVID-19. The overall study: From T cells, B-cell-depleted T cells, or PBMCs came the material, which was cDNA or gDNA.

Clones were read by immunoSEQ multiplex PCR, and TCRdb kept only the in-frame ones, dropping some. The sample carries a few hundred thousand clones, around 90% recorded once. After removal of 1 base from V and 5 bases from J, the junction contained 6 bases not matched to a gene. Germline V gives CDR1 LNHDA, CDR2 SQIVND (reference sequence). The CDR3 runs 15 residues. The specimen sequenced was PBMCs or T cells enriched from blood (not recorded which). The source is a woman younger than 30 with acute COVID-19. The chain employs TRBV19 and TRBJ1-1; TRBD1 aligns across 8 bases. CDR3 nucleotides: TGTGCCAGTAGTATAGGTTACAGGGGGGTGACTGAAGCTTTCTTT. Its protein is CASSIGYRGVTEAFF.